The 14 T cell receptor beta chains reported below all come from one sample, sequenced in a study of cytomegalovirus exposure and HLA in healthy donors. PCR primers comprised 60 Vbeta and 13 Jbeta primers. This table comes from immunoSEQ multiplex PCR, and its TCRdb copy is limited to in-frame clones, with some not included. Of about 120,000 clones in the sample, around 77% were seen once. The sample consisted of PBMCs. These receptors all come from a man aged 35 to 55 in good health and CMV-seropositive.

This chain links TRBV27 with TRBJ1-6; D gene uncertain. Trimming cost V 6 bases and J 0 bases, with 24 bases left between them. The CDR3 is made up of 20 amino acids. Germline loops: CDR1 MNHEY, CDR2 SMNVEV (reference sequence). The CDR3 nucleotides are TGTGCCAGCAGGGGAAACCGGAGGATTCTAAGTGGCTCCTATAATTCACCCCTCCACTTT. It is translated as CASRGNRRILSGSYNSPLHF.

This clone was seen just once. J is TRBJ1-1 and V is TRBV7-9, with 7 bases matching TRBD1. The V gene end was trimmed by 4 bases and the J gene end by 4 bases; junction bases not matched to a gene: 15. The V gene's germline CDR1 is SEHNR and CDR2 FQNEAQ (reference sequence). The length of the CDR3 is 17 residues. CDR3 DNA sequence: TGTGCCAGCAGCTCACCAACCAAACAGGGGTTGAGCACTGAAGCTTTCTTT. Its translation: CASSSPTKQGLSTEAFF.

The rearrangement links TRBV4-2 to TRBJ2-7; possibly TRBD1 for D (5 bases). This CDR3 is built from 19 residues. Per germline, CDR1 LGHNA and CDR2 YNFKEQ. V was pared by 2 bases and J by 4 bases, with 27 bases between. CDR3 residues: CASSQTDISTPPAIYEQYF. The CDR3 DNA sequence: TGTGCCAGCAGCCAAACGGACATCTCCACTCCACCCGCTATTTACGAGCAGTACTTC.

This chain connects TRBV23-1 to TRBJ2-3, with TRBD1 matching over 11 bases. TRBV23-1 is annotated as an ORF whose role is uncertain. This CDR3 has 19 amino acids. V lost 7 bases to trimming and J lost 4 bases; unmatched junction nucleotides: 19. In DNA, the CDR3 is TGCGCCAGCATCCCCTCGAGGACAGGGGGCCATTTGGGCGCAGATACGCAGTATTTT. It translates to CASIPSRTGGHLGADTQYF.

Written as DNA, the CDR3 is TGTGCCAGCAGCTATTTCAGGGTGCTTGGGAACACCATATATTTT. Translated, it gives CASSYFRVLGNTIYF. J is TRBJ1-3 and V is TRBV7-9, with D maybe TRBD1 (5 bases). The V gene's germline CDR1 is SEHNR and CDR2 FQNEAQ (reference sequence). The CDR3 is 15 amino acids. The V end was cut by 4 bases, the J end by 7 bases, with 17 bases between. Filled out from reference TRBV7-9 and TRBJ1-3, the complete variable domain reads DTGVSQNPRHKITKRGQNVTFRCDPISEHNRLYWYRQTLGQGPEFLTYFQNEAQLEKSRLLSDRFSAERPKGSFSTLEIQRTEQGDSAMYLCASSYFRVLGNTIYFGEGSWLTVV.

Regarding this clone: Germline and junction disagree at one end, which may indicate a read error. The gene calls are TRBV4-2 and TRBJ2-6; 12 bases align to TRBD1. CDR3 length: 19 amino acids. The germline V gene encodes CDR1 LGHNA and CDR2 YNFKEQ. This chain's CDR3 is CASSQVLGQGARGANGLTF. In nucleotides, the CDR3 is TGTGCCAGCAGCCAAGTTTTGGGACAGGGGGCGCGAGGGGCCAACGGCCTGACTTTC.

The CDR3 DNA follows: TGCGCCAGCAGCTTGGCCCAAATCCCCGGGACACAAATCTACGAGCAGTACTTC. This codes for CASSLAQIPGTQIYEQYF. The V and J genes are TRBV5-1 and TRBJ2-7, with a possible D match to TRBD1 (6 bases). CDR1 and CDR2 from the germline V gene are SGHRS and YFSETQ. The CDR3 has 18 amino acids. With 0 bases removed from V and 3 bases from J, the gap between germline ends came to 22 bases.

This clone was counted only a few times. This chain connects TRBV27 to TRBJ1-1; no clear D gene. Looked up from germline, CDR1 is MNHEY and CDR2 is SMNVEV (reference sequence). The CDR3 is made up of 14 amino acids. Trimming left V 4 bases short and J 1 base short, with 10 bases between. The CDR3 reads CASSSPLRNTEAFF. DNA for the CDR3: TGTGCCAGCAGTTCTCCCCTCCGGAACACTGAAGCTTTCTTT.

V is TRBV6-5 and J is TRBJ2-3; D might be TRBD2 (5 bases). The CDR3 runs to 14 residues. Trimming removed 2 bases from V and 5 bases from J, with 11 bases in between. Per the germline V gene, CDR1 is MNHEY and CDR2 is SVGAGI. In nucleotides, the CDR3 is TGTGCCAGCAGTTACGGAGGCCGGGGAGATACGCAGTATTTT. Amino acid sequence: CASSYGGRGDTQYF.

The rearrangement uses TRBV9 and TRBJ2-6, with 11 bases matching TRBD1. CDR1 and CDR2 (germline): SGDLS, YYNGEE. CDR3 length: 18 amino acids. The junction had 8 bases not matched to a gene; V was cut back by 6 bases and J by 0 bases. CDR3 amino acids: CASKGFGTGGSGANVLTF. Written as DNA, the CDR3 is TGTGCCAGCAAGGGATTCGGGACAGGGGGCTCTGGGGCCAACGTCCTGACTTTC.

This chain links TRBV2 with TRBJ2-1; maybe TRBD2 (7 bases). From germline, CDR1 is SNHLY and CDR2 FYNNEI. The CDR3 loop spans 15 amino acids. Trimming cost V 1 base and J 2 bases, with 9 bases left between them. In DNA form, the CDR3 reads TGTGCCAGCAGTGAAGGCGGGGGCGCCTACAATGAGCAGTTCTTC. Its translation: CASSEGGGAYNEQFF.

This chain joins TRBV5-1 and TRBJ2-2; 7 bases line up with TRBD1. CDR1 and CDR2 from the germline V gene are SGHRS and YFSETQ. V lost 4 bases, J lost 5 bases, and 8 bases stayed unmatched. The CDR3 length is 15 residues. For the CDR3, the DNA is TGCGCCAGCAGCGCCGACAGGGTGCGGACCGGGGAGCTGTTTTTT. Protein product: CASSADRVRTGELFF.

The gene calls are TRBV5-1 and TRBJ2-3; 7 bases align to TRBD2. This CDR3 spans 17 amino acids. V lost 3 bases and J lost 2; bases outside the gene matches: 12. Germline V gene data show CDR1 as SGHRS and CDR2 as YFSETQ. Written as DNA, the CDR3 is TGCGCCAGCAGCTCCGGGCCGCTAGCGGTCAACACAGATACGCAGTATTTT. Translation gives CASSSGPLAVNTDTQYF.

In nucleotides, the CDR3 is TGTGCCAGCAGTTTATTCCAGACTTCTGAAGCTTTCTTT. Protein product: CASSLFQTSEAFF. This chain uses TRBV28 with TRBJ1-1; D gene unclear. Trimming stripped 1 base from V and 6 bases from J, with 9 bases between. CDR3 length: 13 residues. CDR1 MDHEN and CDR2 SYDVKM come from the germline V gene.